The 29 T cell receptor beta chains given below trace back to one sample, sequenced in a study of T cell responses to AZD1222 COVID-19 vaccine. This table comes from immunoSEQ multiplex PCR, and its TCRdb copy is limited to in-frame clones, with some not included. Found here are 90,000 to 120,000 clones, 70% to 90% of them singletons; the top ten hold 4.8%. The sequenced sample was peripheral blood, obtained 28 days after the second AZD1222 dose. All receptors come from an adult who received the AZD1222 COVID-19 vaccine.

For the CDR3, the DNA is TGCGCCAGCAGCGGGACAAACTCTGGAAACACCATATATTTT. This sequence encodes CASSGTNSGNTIYF. The rearrangement joins TRBV10-1 to TRBJ1-3; the D gene is possibly TRBD1 (6 bases). V lost 6 bases and J lost 0, with 9 bases in between. The CDR3 runs to 14 residues. The germline gives CDR1 WNHNN, CDR2 SYGVQD (reference sequence).

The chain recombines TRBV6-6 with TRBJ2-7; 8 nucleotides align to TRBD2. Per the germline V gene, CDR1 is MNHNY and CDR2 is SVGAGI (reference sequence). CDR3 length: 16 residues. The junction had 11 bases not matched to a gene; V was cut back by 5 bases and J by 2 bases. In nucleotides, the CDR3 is TGTGCCAGCAGTACCCGGGGTAGCGGGAACACCTACGAGCAGTACTTC. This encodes CASSTRGSGNTYEQYF.

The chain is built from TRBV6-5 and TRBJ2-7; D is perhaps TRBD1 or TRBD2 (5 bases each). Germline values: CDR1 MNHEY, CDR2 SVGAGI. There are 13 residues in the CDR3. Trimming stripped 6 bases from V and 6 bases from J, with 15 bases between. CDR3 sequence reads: CASRTAGTSEQYF. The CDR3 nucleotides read TGTGCCAGCAGGACGGCCGGGACCTCCGAGCAGTACTTC.

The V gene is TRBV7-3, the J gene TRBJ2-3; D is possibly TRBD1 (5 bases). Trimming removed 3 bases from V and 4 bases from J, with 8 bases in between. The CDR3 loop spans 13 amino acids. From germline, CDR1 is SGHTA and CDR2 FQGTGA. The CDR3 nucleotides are TGTGCCAGCAGCTTTCAGGGCGCAGATACGCAGTATTTT. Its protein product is CASSFQGADTQYF.

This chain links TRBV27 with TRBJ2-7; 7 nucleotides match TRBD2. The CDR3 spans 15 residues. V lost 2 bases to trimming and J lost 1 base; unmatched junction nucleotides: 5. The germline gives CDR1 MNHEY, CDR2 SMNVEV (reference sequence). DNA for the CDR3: TGTGCCAGCAGTTTAGGACTAGACACTTCCTACGAGCAGTACTTC. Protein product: CASSLGLDTSYEQYF.

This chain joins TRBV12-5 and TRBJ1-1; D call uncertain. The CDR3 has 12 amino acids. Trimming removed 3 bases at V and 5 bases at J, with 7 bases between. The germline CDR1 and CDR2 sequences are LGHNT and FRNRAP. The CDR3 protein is CASGFAATEAFF. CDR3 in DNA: TGTGCTAGTGGTTTCGCCGCGACTGAAGCTTTCTTT.

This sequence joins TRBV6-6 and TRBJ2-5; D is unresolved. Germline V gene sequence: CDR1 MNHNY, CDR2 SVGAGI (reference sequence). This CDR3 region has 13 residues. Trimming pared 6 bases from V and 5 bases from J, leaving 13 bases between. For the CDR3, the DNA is TGTGCCAGCAGCACAAAAAAATACGAGACCCAGTACTTC. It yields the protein CASSTKKYETQYF.

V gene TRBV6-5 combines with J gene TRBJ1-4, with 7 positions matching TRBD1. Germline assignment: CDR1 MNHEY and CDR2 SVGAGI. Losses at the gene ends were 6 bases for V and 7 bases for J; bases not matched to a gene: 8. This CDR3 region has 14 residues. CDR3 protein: CASRATGLAEKLFF. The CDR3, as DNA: TGTGCCAGCAGGGCGACAGGGTTAGCTGAAAAACTGTTTTTT.

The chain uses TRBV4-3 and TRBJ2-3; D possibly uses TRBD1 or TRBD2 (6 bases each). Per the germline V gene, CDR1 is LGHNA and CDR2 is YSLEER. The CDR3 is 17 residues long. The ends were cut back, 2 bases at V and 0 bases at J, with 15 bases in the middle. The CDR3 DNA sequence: TGCGCCAGCAGCCAATCCCTTGGGGGGCCTAGCACAGATACGCAGTATTTT. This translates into CASSQSLGGPSTDTQYF.

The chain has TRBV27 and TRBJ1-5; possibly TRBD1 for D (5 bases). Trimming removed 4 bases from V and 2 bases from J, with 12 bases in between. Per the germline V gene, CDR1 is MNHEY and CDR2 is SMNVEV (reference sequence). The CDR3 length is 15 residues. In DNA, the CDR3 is TGTGCCAGCAGTTCCTTCGCGGGGGGCAATCAGCCCCAGCATTTT. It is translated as CASSSFAGGNQPQHF.

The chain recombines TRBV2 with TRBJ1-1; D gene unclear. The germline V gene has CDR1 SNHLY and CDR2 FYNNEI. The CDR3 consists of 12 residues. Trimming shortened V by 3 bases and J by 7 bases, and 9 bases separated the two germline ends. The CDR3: CASSEGRVEAFF. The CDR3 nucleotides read TGTGCCAGCAGTGAGGGGAGGGTTGAAGCTTTCTTT.

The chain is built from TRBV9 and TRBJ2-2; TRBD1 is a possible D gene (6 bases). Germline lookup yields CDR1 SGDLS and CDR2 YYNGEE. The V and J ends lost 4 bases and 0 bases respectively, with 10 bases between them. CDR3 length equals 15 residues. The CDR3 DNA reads TGTGCCAGCAGCAAAGGACAGTCGAACACCGGGGAGCTGTTTTTT. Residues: CASSKGQSNTGELFF.

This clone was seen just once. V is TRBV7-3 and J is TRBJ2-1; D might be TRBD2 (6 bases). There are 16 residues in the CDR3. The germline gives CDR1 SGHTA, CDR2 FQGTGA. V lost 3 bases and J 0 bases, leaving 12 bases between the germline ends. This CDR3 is CASSFFSGGSYNEQFF. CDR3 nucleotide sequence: TGTGCCAGCAGCTTTTTCTCCGGGGGCTCCTACAATGAGCAGTTCTTC.

The CDR3 protein is CASSKDTTATFYGYTF. The CDR3 DNA sequence: TGTGCCAGCAGCAAAGATACGACAGCCACTTTCTATGGCTACACCTTC. The chain recombines TRBV7-9 with TRBJ1-2; tentatively, D is TRBD1 (5 bases). This CDR3 region has 16 residues. Trimming cost V 5 bases and J 4 bases, with 20 bases left between them. From germline, CDR1 is SEHNR and CDR2 FQNEAQ (reference sequence).

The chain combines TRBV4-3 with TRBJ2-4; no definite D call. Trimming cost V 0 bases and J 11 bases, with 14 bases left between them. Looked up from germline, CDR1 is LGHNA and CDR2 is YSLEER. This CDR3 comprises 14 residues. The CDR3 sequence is CASSQDTRAPFQYF. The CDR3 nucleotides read TGCGCCAGCAGCCAAGATACCCGAGCCCCGTTTCAGTACTTC.

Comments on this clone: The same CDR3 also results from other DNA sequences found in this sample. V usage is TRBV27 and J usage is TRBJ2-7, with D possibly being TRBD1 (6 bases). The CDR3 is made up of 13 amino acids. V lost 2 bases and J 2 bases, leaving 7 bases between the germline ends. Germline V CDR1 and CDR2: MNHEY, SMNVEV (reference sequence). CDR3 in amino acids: CASSLGQTYEQYF. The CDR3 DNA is TGTGCCAGCAGTTTAGGACAGACCTACGAGCAGTACTTC.

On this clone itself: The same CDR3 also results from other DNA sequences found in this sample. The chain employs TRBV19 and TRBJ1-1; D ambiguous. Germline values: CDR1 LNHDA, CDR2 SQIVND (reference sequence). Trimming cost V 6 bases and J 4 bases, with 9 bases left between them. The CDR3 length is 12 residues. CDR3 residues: CASSVGGTEAFF. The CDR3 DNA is TGTGCCAGTAGCGTGGGTGGCACTGAAGCTTTCTTT.

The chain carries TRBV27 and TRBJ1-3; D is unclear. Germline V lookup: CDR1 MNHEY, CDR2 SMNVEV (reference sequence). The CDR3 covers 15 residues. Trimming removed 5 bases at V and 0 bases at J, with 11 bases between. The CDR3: CASSPGLISGNTIYF. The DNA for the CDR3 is TGTGCCAGCAGTCCCGGACTGATCTCTGGAAACACCATATATTTT.

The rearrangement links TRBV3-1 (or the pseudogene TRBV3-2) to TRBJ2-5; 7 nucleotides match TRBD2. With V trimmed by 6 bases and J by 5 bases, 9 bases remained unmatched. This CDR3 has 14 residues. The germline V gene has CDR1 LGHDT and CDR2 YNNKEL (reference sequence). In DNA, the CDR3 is TGTGCCAGCAGAACGGGCGGGGGAAGGGAGACCCAGTACTTC. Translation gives CASRTGGGRETQYF.

The CDR3, as DNA: TGTGCCAGCAGCGTAGGCCAGCGGGGGGGCAAGACAGATACGCAGTATTTT. Translated: CASSVGQRGGKTDTQYF. The genes are TRBV9 and TRBJ2-3, with 10 bases identical to TRBD2. J was trimmed by 3 bases and V by 0 bases; bases with no gene match: 7. The V gene's germline CDR1 is SGDLS and CDR2 YYNGEE. This CDR3 region has 17 residues. Drawing the rest from reference TRBV9 and TRBJ2-3, the complete variable domain is DSGVTQTPKHLITATGQRVTLRCSPRSGDLSVYWYQQSLDQGLQFLIQYYNGEERAKGNILERFSAQQFPDLHSELNLSSLELGDSALYFCASSVGQRGGKTDTQYFGPGTRLTVL.

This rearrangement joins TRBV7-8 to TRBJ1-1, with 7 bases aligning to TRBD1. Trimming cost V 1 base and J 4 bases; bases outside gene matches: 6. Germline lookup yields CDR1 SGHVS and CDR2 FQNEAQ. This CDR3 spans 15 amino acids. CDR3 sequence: CASSLEGRGSTEAFF. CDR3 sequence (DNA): TGTGCCAGCAGCTTAGAGGGCAGGGGGAGCACTGAAGCTTTCTTT.

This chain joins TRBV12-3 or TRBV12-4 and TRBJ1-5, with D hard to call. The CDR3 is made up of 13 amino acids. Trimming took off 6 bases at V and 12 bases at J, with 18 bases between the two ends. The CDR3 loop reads CASRKDGENYQHF. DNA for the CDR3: TGTGCCAGCAGGAAGGACGGAGAAAACTACCAGCATTTT.

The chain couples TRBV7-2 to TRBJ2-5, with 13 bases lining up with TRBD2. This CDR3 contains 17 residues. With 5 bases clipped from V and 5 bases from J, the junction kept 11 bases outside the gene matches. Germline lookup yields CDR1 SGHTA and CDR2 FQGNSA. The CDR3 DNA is TGTGCCAGCAGCCCCCCCCCGGGGACTAGCGGGGAGGAGACCCAGTACTTC. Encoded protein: CASSPPPGTSGEETQYF.

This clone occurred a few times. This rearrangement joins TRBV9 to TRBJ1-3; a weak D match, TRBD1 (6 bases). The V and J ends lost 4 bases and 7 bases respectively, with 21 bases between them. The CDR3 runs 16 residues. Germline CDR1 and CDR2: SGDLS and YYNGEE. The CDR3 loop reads CASSPRERGTGNTIYF. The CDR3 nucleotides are TGTGCCAGCAGCCCCAGAGAGAGGGGGACGGGGAACACCATATATTTT.

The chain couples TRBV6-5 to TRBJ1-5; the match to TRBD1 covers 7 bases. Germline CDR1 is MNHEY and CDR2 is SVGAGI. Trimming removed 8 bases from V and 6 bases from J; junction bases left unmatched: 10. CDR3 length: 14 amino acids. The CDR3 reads CASCEGAVGQPQHF. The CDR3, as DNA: TGTGCCAGCTGCGAGGGGGCGGTCGGTCAGCCCCAGCATTTT.

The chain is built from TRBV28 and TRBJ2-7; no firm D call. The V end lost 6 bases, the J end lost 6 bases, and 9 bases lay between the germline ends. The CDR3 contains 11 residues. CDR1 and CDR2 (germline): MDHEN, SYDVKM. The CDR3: CASRTLREQYF. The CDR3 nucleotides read TGTGCCAGCAGAACCTTGCGCGAGCAGTACTTC.

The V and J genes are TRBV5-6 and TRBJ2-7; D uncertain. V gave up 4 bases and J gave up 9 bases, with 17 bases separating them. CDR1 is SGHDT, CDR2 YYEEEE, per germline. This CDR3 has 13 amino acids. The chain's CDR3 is CASSPRLGMRQYF. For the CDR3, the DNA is TGTGCCAGCAGCCCCCGGTTGGGGATGCGGCAGTACTTC. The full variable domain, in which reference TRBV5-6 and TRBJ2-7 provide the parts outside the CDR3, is DAGVTQSPTHLIKTRGQQVTLRCSPKSGHDTVSWYQQALGQGPQFIFQYYEEEERQRGNFPDRFSGHQFPNYSSELNVNALLLGDSALYLCASSPRLGMRQYFGPGTRLTVT.

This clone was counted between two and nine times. DNA for the CDR3: TGCGCCAGCAGCCTAAGTGGGGGCGGCGGGGCCTACAATCAGCCCCAGCATTTT. This translates into CASSLSGGGGAYNQPQHF. The chain couples TRBV4-1 to TRBJ1-5; D perhaps matches TRBD1 (6 bases). The CDR3 has 18 residues. The germline V gene has CDR1 MGHRA and CDR2 YSYEKL. V was cut by 4 bases and J by 3 bases, with 22 bases left in between.

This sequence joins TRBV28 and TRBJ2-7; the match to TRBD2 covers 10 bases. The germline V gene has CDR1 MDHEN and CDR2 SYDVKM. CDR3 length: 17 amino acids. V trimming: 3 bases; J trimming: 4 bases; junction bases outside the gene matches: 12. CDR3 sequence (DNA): TGTGCCAGCAGTTTTTCCATCCTAGCGGGGGCCCTTTACGAGCAGTACTTC. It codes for CASSFSILAGALYEQYF.